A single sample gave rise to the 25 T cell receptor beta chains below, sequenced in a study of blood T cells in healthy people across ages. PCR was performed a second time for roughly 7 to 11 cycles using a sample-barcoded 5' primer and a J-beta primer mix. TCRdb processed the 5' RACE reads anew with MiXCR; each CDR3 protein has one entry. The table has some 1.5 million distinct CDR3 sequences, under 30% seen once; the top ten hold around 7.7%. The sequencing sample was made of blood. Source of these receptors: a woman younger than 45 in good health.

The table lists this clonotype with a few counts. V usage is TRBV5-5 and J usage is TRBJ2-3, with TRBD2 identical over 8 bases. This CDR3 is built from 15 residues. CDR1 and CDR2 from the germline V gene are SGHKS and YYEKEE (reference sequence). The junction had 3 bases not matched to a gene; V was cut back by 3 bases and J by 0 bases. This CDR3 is CASSYSGTSTDTQYF. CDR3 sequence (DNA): TGTGCCAGCAGCTATAGCGGGACTAGCACAGATACGCAGTATTTT.

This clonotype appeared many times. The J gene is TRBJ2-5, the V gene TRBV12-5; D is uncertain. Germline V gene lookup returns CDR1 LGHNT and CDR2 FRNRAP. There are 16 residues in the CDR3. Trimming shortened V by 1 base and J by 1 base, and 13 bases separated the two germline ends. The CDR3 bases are TGTGCTAGTGGTTTGGATGCCGGGTCAATCCAAGAGACCCAGTACTTC. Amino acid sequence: CASGLDAGSIQETQYF.

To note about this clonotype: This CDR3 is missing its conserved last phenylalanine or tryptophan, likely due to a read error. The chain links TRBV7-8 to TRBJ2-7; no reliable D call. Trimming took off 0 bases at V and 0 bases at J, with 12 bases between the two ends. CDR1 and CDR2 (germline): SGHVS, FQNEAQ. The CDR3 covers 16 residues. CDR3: CASSLAREAPSYEQYL. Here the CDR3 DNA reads TGTGCCAGCAGCTTAGCAAGAGAGGCCCCCTCCTACGAGCAGTACTTG.

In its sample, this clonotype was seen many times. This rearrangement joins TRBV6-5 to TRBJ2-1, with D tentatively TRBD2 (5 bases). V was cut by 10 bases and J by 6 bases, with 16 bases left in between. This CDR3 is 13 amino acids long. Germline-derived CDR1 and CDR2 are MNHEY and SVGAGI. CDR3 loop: CATARRGSNEQFF. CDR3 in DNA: TGTGCCACCGCCCGGCGTGGGAGCAATGAGCAGTTCTTC.

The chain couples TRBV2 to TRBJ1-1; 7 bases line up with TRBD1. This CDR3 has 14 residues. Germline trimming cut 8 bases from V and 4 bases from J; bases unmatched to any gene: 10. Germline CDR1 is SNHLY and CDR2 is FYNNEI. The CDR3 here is CASGRDSWPTEAFF. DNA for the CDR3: TGTGCCAGCGGACGGGACAGTTGGCCCACTGAAGCTTTCTTT.

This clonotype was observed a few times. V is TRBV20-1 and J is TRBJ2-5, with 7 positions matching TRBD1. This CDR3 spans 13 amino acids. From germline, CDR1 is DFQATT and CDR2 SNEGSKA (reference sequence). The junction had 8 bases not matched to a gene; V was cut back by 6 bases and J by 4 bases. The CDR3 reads CSATTGVGETQYF. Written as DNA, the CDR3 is TGCAGTGCCACAACAGGGGTCGGAGAGACCCAGTACTTC.

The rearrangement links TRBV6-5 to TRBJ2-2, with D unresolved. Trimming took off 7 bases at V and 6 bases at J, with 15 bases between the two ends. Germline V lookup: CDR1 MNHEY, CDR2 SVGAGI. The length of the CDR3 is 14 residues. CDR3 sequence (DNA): TGTGCCAGCACTAGAGACATCTACGCCGGGGAGCTGTTTTTT. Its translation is CASTRDIYAGELFF.

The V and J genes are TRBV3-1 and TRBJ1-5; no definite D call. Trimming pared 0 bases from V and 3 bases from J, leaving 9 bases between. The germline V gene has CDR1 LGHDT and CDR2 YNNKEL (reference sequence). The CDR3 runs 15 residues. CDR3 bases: TGTGCCAGCAGCCAAGAGGTCGGCCTCAATCAGCCCCAGCATTTT. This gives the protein CASSQEVGLNQPQHF. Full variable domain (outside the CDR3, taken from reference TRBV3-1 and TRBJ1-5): DTAVSQTPKYLVTQMGNDKSIKCEQNLGHDTMYWYKQDSKKFLKIMFSYNNKELIINETVPNRFSPKSPDKAHLNLHINSLELGDSAVYFCASSQEVGLNQPQHFGDGTRLSIL.

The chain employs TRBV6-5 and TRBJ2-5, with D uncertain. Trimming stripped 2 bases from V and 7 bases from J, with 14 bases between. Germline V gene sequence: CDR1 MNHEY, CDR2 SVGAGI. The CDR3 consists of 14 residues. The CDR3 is CASSYPSDVGTQYF. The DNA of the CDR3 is TGTGCCAGCAGTTACCCGAGCGATGTAGGGACCCAGTACTTC.

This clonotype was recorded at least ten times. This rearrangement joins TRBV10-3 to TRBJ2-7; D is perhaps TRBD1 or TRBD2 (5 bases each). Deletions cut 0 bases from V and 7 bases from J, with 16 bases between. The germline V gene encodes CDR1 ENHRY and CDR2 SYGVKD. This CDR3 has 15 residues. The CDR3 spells CAISESEASQGEQYF. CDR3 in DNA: TGTGCCATCAGTGAGTCGGAGGCTAGCCAGGGTGAGCAGTACTTC.

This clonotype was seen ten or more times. CDR3 nucleotide sequence: TGTGCCAGCAGTAGGGGACACCGCTACGAGCAGTACTTC. Protein: CASSRGHRYEQYF. The V gene is TRBV6-1, the J gene TRBJ2-7; TRBD1 might be the D (6 bases). The CDR3 consists of 13 residues. Germline V lookup: CDR1 MNHNS, CDR2 SASEGT. Trimming stripped 5 bases from V and 3 bases from J, with 11 bases between.

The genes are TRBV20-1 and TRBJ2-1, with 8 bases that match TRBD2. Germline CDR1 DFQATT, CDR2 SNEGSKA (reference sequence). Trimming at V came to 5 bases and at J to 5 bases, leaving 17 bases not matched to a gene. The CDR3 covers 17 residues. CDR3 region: CSARIPTSVESDNEQFF. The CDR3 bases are TGCAGTGCTCGGATTCCGACTAGCGTTGAATCCGACAATGAGCAGTTCTTC.

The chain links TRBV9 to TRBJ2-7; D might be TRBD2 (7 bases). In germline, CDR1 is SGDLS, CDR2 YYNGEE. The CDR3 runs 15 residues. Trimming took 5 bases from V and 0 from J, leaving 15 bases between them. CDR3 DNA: TGTGCCAGCAGTGGGGGGGCAGGGGCCTCCTACGAGCAGTACTTC. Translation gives CASSGGAGASYEQYF.

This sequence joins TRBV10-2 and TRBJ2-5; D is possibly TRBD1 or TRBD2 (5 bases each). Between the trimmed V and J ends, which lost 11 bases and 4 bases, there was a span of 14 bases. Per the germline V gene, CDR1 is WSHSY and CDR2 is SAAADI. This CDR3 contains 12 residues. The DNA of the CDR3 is TGCGCCGGGGGAATACCCGGAGAGACCCAGTACTTC. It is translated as CAGGIPGETQYF.

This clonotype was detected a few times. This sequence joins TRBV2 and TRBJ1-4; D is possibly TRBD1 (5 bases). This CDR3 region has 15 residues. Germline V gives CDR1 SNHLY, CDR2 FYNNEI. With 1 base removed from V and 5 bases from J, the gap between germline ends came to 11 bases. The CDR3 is CASSEVRGRNEKLFF. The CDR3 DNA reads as TGTGCCAGCAGTGAAGTCCGGGGCCGAAATGAAAAACTGTTTTTT. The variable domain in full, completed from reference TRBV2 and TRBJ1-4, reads EPEVTQTPSHQVTQMGQEVILRCVPISNHLYFYWYRQILGQKVEFLVSFYNNEISEKSEIFDDQFSVERPDGSNFTLKIRSTKLEDSAMYFCASSEVRGRNEKLFFGSGTQLSVL.

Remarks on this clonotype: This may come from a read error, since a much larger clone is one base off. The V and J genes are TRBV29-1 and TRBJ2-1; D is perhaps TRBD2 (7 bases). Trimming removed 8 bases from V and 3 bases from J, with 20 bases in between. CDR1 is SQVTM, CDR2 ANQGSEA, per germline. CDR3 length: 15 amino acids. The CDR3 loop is CSSSVAGAGYNEQFF. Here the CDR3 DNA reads TGCAGCTCGTCGGTTGCGGGGGCCGGCTACAATGAGCAGTTCTTC.

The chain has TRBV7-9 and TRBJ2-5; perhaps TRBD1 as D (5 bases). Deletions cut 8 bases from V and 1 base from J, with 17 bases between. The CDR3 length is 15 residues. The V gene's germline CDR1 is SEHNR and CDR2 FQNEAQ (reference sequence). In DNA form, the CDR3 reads TGTGCCAGCGGGGCAGGGTGGGTGTCCCAAGAGACCCAGTACTTC. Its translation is CASGAGWVSQETQYF.

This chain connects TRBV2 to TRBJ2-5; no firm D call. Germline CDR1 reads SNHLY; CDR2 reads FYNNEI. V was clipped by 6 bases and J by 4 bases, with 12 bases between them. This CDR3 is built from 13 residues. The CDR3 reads CASRNERLETQYF. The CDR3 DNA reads TGTGCCAGCAGGAATGAGCGCCTAGAGACCCAGTACTTC.

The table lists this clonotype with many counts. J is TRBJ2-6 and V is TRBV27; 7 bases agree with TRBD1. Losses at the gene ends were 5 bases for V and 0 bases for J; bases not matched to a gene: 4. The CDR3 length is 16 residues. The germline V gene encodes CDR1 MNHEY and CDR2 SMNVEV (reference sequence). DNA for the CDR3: TGTGCCAGCAGTCCCGACAGGGTCTCTGGGGCCAACGTCCTGACTTTC. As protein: CASSPDRVSGANVLTF.

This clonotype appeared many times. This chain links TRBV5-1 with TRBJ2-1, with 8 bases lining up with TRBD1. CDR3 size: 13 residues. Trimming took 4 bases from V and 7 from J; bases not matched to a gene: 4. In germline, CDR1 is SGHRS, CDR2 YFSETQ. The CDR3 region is CASSGTGLNEQFF. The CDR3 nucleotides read TGCGCCAGCAGCGGGACAGGATTGAATGAGCAGTTCTTC.

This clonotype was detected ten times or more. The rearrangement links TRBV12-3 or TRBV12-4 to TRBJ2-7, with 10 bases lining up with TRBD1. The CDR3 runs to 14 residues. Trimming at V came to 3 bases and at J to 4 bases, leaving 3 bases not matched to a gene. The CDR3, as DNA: TGTGCCAGCAGTTTCTGGGACAGGGGTTACGAGCAGTACTTC. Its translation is CASSFWDRGYEQYF.

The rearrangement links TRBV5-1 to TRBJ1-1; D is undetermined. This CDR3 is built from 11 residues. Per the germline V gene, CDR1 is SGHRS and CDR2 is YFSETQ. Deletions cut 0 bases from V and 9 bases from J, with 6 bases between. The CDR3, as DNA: TGCGCCAGCAGCTTGGCCTCGCAAGCTTTCTTT. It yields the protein CASSLASQAFF.

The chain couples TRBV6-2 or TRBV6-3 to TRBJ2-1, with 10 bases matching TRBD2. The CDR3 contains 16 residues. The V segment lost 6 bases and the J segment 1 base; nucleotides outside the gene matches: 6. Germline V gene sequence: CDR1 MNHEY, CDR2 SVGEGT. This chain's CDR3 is CASREPGLASYNEQFF. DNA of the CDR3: TGTGCCAGCAGGGAGCCGGGACTAGCGTCCTACAATGAGCAGTTCTTC.

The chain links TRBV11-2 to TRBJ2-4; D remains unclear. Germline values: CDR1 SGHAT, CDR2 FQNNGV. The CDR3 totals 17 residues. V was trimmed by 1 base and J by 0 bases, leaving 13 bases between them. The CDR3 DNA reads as TGTGCCAGCAGCTTAGTCTTTAGAGCACTAGCCAAAAACATTCAGTACTTC. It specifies CASSLVFRALAKNIQYF.

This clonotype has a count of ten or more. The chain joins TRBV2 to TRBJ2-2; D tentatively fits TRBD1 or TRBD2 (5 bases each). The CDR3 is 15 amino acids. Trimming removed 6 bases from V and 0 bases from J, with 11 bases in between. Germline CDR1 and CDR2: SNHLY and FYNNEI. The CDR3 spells CASSWDGTNTGELFF. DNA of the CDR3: TGTGCCAGCAGCTGGGACGGCACGAACACCGGGGAGCTGTTTTTT. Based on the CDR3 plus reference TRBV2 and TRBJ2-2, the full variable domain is EPEVTQTPSHQVTQMGQEVILRCVPISNHLYFYWYRQILGQKVEFLVSFYNNEISEKSEIFDDQFSVERPDGSNFTLKIRSTKLEDSAMYFCASSWDGTNTGELFFGEGSRLTVL.